These T cell receptor beta chains were read from a single sample in a study of response to subunit inactivated influenza vaccine. TCRdb recomputed calls from the RT-PCR reads with MiXCR, one row per CDR3 protein. Among around 500,000 distinct CDR3 sequences listed, approximately 11% were seen once. This specimen consisted of PBMCs from blood, obtained 40 to 50 days after vaccination. The source is a man aged 45-60 years who received an inactivated influenza vaccine. Both conserved end residues are part of each CDR3. The order of the fields is CDR3 protein, CDR3 DNA, D gene, V gene, J gene, clone size. D genes are given only for firm matches. Expanded clones get a size class; other rows say once, few or many, or leave the size out.

CASSPSGTTSQETQYF	TGTGCCAGCAGCCCTTCCGGGACTACCTCACAAGAGACCCAGTACTTC	TRBD2	TRBV7-2	TRBJ2-5	many
CASRVALLSTDTQYF	TGTGCCAGCAGGGTAGCGCTTCTCAGCACAGATACGCAGTATTTT	.	TRBV6-1	TRBJ2-3	few
CASSTGTGSPLHF	TGTGCCAGCAGTACAGGGACCGGATCACCCCTCCACTTT	.	TRBV28	TRBJ1-6	many
CASSWGTTTDTQYF	TGTGCCAGCAGCTGGGGGACTACCACAGATACGCAGTATTTT	TRBD2	TRBV7-6	TRBJ2-3	.
CSGCSGPGELFF	TGCAGCGGTTGTAGCGGACCCGGGGAGCTGTTTTTT	.	TRBV29-1	TRBJ2-2	few
CASSAGGMGNQPQHF	TGTGCCAGCAGTGCAGGGGGCATGGGCAATCAGCCCCAGCATTTT	TRBD1	TRBV12-3/TRBV12-4	TRBJ1-5	many
CSVRLASRGPYEQYF	TGCAGCGTCCGCCTTGCGAGCCGGGGCCCCTACGAGCAGTACTTC	.	TRBV29-1	TRBJ2-7	few
CASRPTGGYEQYF	TGTGCCAGCAGACCGACAGGGGGCTACGAGCAGTACTTC	TRBD1	TRBV7-2	TRBJ2-7	.
CATSDSTGPFGAFF	TGTGCCACCAGTGATTCCACCGGGCCTTTCGGAGCTTTCTTT	.	TRBV24-1	TRBJ1-1	many
CASSQTRQGNYEQYF	TGCGCCAGCAGCCAAACCCGACAGGGGAACTACGAGCAGTACTTC	TRBD1	TRBV4-3	TRBJ2-7	.
CASSSEQGFAEQYF	TGTGCCAGCAGCTCAGAACAGGGTTTTGCCGAGCAGTACTTC	.	TRBV11-2	TRBJ2-7	.
CASSQGTDYYEQYF	TGCGCCAGCAGCCAAGGGACTGATTATTACGAGCAGTACTTC	.	TRBV5-1	TRBJ2-7	many
CASSLGGTMSGELFF	TGTGCCAGCAGCTTGGGCGGGACCATGTCCGGGGAGCTGTTTTTT	.	TRBV5-6	TRBJ2-2	few
CASSQDLRMAGGQYF	TGTGCCAGCAGCCAAGATTTACGGATGGCTGGGGGGCAGTACTTC	.	TRBV3-1	TRBJ2-7	few
CATSDSRAGNEQFF	TGTGCCACCAGTGATTCCCGGGCCGGTAATGAGCAGTTCTTC	.	TRBV24-1	TRBJ2-1	many
CSARRDRASPLHF	TGCAGTGCTAGACGGGACAGAGCTTCACCCCTCCACTTT	TRBD1	TRBV20-1	TRBJ1-6	few
CSVSDRNTGELFF	TGCAGTGTTTCTGACAGGAACACCGGGGAGCTGTTTTTT	.	TRBV20-1	TRBJ2-2	.
CASSSYGRIGDGYTF	TGCGCCAGCAGCTCGTATGGACGTATCGGGGATGGCTACACCTTC	.	TRBV5-1	TRBJ1-2	many
CASSPADEQYF	TGTGCCAGCTCACCAGCAGACGAGCAGTACTTC	.	TRBV18	TRBJ2-7	.
CASRFSGSGVETQYF	TGTGCCAGCAGATTTAGTGGTAGCGGGGTAGAGACCCAGTACTTC	TRBD2	TRBV7-6	TRBJ2-5	.
CASSVGFPVGELFF	TGTGCCAGCAGCGTAGGATTCCCCGTCGGGGAGCTGTTTTTT	.	TRBV9	TRBJ2-2	.
CSAGQRDTEAFF	TGCAGTGCGGGACAGCGAGACACTGAAGCTTTCTTT	TRBD1	TRBV20-1	TRBJ1-1	many
CASSYRTDEASGYTF	TGCGCCAGCAGCTATAGGACAGACGAGGCTAGCGGCTACACCTTC	.	TRBV5-1	TRBJ1-2	few
CATSERSMGTDTQYF	TGTGCCACCTCGGAGAGGAGTATGGGAACAGATACGCAGTATTTT	.	TRBV7-2	TRBJ2-3	.
CASSYGGSNTEAFF	TGTGCCAGCAGTTACGGAGGGAGTAACACTGAAGCTTTCTTT	.	TRBV6-5	TRBJ1-1	many
CASSTPGQSYNEQFF	TGTGCCAGTAGTACTCCGGGACAGTCCTACAATGAGCAGTTCTTC	TRBD1	TRBV19	TRBJ2-1	.
CASSLHLTGGSYEQYF	TGTGCCAGCAGCCTACACCTGACAGGGGGTTCCTACGAGCAGTACTTC	TRBD1	TRBV28	TRBJ2-7	few
CAAATRNEQFF	TGTGCCGCGGCGACTCGCAATGAGCAGTTCTTC	.	TRBV3-1	TRBJ2-1	.
CASSASGQLYGYTF	TGTGCCAGCAGCGCCTCGGGACAGCTCTATGGCTACACCTTC	TRBD1	TRBV6-1	TRBJ1-2	.
CASSFRQRNTIYF	TGTGCCAGCAGTTTTAGGCAGCGAAACACCATATATTTT	.	TRBV12-3/TRBV12-4	TRBJ1-3	.
CASSGWDGTDTQYF	TGTGCCAGCAGCGGATGGGACGGTACAGATACGCAGTATTTT	.	TRBV11-2	TRBJ2-3	few
CASSLSVRRGTQYF	TGTGCCAGCAGTCTATCCGTCCGGCGTGGTACGCAGTATTTT	.	TRBV27	TRBJ2-3	.
CASSYSMLTDTQYF	TGTGCCAGCAGTTACTCGATGCTCACAGATACGCAGTATTTT	.	TRBV6-5	TRBJ2-3	many
CASSLYYGYEQYF	TGTGCCAGCAGCTTATATTACGGCTACGAGCAGTACTTC	.	TRBV7-6	TRBJ2-7	.